These 20 T cell receptor beta chains originate from one sample sequenced in a study of cytomegalovirus exposure and HLA in healthy donors. In the PCR, 60 Vbeta and 13 Jbeta primers were used. The assay was immunoSEQ multiplex PCR, and TCRdb's table has in-frame clones only and misses some. The sample totals 100,000 or so clones. Sequencing was done on a sample of PBMCs. The receptor set was obtained from a man over 45 in good health and CMV-seronegative.

This chain connects TRBV6-6 to TRBJ1-4; 7 bases map to TRBD1. Germline V CDR1 and CDR2: MNHNY, SVGAGI (reference sequence). V shed 7 bases and J 13 bases; nucleotides not matched to a gene: 15. The CDR3 is 14 amino acids. CDR3 nucleotides: TGTGCCAGCATGGTCCAGGGGGAATCGCGAGGACTGTTTTTT. Translated, it gives CASMVQGESRGLFF.

The chain's CDR3 is CASSLEGPRELFF. CDR3 bases: TGTGCCAGCAGCTTAGAAGGTCCCAGGGAACTGTTTTTT. The chain links TRBV7-9 to TRBJ1-4; D is perhaps TRBD1 (5 bases). V shed 1 base and J shed 12 bases, with 12 bases lying between them. The length of the CDR3 is 13 residues. CDR1 is SEHNR and CDR2 is FQNEAQ in the germline V gene (reference sequence).

The chain recombines TRBV6-1 with TRBJ1-2; 10 bases agree with TRBD1. This CDR3 has 16 amino acids. Trimming removed 1 base from V and 7 bases from J; junction bases left unmatched: 9. CDR1 is MNHNS, CDR2 SASEGT, per germline. CDR3 sequence reads: CASSEVPRQGASGYTF. CDR3 coding DNA: TGTGCCAGCAGTGAAGTCCCCCGACAGGGGGCCTCTGGCTACACCTTC.

V usage is TRBV27 and J usage is TRBJ2-1; 11 nucleotides line up with TRBD2. The germline V gene has CDR1 MNHEY and CDR2 SMNVEV (reference sequence). J was trimmed by 7 bases and V by 8 bases; bases with no gene match: 13. This CDR3 is 16 amino acids long. The CDR3 bases are TGTGCCAGCTCCATTAGCGGGAGGGCCCTGAGGAATGAGCAGTTCTTC. As protein: CASSISGRALRNEQFF.

The chain joins TRBV5-5 to TRBJ2-7; possible D gene TRBD1, 5 bases. Trimming took 0 bases from V and 11 from J, leaving 12 bases between them. This CDR3 is 12 amino acids long. CDR1 and CDR2 (germline): SGHKS, YYEKEE (reference sequence). CDR3 sequence reads: CASSLGAGFKYF. CDR3 nucleotide sequence: TGTGCCAGCAGCTTGGGGGCAGGGTTTAAGTACTTC.

The V and J genes are TRBV10-3 and TRBJ2-1; D not resolved. The V gene's germline CDR1 is ENHRY and CDR2 SYGVKD. V lost 2 bases and J lost 0, with 8 bases in between. The CDR3 sequence is 15 residues long. CDR3 in DNA: TGTGCCATCAGTGAGGTACAGAGCTCCTACAATGAGCAGTTCTTC. Translated, it gives CAISEVQSSYNEQFF.

The rearrangement joins TRBV30 to TRBJ2-1; TRBD2 matches at 10 bases. Unmatched junction bases numbered 5, after V lost 3 bases and J lost 3 bases. The germline CDR1 and CDR2 sequences are GTSNPN and SVGIG (reference sequence). The CDR3 has 15 residues. CDR3 in DNA: TGTGCCTGGAGCGCGGGACTAGCGAACTACAATGAGCAGTTCTTC. This sequence encodes CAWSAGLANYNEQFF.

The rearrangement joins TRBV5-1 to TRBJ1-1, with D hard to call. Deletions cut 6 bases from V and 0 bases from J, with 12 bases between. The CDR3 is 14 residues long. Germline V gene data show CDR1 as SGHRS and CDR2 as YFSETQ. Here the CDR3 DNA reads TGCGCCAGCAAACCCCGGGATCTGAACACTGAAGCTTTCTTT. Amino acids: CASKPRDLNTEAFF. Full variable domain (outside the CDR3, taken from reference TRBV5-1 and TRBJ1-1): KAGVTQTPRYLIKTRGQQVTLSCSPISGHRSVSWYQQTPGQGLQFLFEYFSETQRNKGNFPGRFSGRQFSNSRSEMNVSTLELGDSALYLCASKPRDLNTEAFFGQGTRLTVV.

The chain uses TRBV6-5 and TRBJ1-1, with 8 bases identical to TRBD1. V dropped 0 bases and J dropped 5; count of bases not matched to a gene: 8. Per the germline V gene, CDR1 is MNHEY and CDR2 is SVGAGI. This CDR3 region has 16 residues. CDR3 sequence: CASSYSETGGTTEAFF. Here the CDR3 DNA reads TGTGCCAGCAGTTACTCGGAAACAGGGGGTACGACTGAAGCTTTCTTT.

This sequence joins TRBV10-3 and TRBJ1-5, with D tentatively TRBD1 (5 bases). Trimming cost V 1 base and J 5 bases, with 15 bases left between them. The CDR3 runs 16 residues. Germline assignment: CDR1 ENHRY and CDR2 SYGVKD. The CDR3 sequence: CAISEFGGGSDQPQHF. The DNA for the CDR3 is TGTGCCATCAGTGAGTTTGGGGGGGGTAGTGATCAGCCCCAGCATTTT.

V is TRBV5-1 and J is TRBJ1-5, with TRBD1 as a possible D gene (5 bases). CDR3 length equals 14 residues. From germline, CDR1 is SGHRS and CDR2 YFSETQ. V gave up 4 bases and J gave up 2 bases, with 10 bases separating them. CDR3 protein: CASSRDWGNQPQHF. In DNA form, the CDR3 reads TGCGCCAGCAGCCGGGACTGGGGCAATCAGCCCCAGCATTTT.

The V call is TRBV7-9, the J call TRBJ2-7; D perhaps matches TRBD2 (6 bases). The CDR3 is made up of 14 amino acids. Germline V CDR1 and CDR2: SEHNR, FQNEAQ (reference sequence). With 3 bases removed from V and 2 bases from J, the gap between germline ends came to 11 bases. CDR3 bases: TGTGCCAGCAGCTTTGGAGGGAGCGCCTACGAGCAGTACTTC. Protein sequence: CASSFGGSAYEQYF.

The CDR3 bases are TGTGCCAGCATTCCGGGACAGAGCTCCTACGAGCAGTACTTC. Its protein is CASIPGQSSYEQYF. V gene TRBV6-1 combines with J gene TRBJ2-7; TRBD1 matches 7 bases. Trimming took 7 bases from V and 0 from J; bases not matched to a gene: 6. The CDR3 totals 14 residues. Germline V gene data show CDR1 as MNHNS and CDR2 as SASEGT.

The chain uses TRBV6-6 and TRBJ1-1; 10 bases line up with TRBD1. This CDR3 region has 14 residues. Trimming at V came to 6 bases and at J to 1 base, leaving 2 bases not matched to a gene. The germline V gene has CDR1 MNHNY and CDR2 SVGAGI (reference sequence). The CDR3 reads CASSRQGANTEAFF. The CDR3 bases are TGTGCCAGCAGCCGACAGGGGGCGAACACTGAAGCTTTCTTT.

Note on this clone: Sequence at one end of the junction differs from germline and may be a read error. The gene calls are TRBV4-1 and TRBJ1-1; D is unclear. The CDR3 has 13 residues. Looked up from germline, CDR1 is MGHRA and CDR2 is YSYEKL. CDR3 in DNA: TGCGCCAGCAGCCTTTCACAGAACGCTGAAGCTTTCTTT. Protein product: CASSLSQNAEAFF.

Concerning this clone itself: The sample holds other DNA sequences that translate to the same CDR3. The chain uses TRBV5-1 and TRBJ2-2, with 8 bases matching TRBD1. The J segment lost 5 bases and the V segment lost 2 bases, leaving 5 bases of the junction unmatched. Per the germline V gene, CDR1 is SGHRS and CDR2 is YFSETQ. The CDR3 has 15 amino acids. CDR3 region: CASSFGQGITGELFF. CDR3 nucleotide sequence: TGCGCCAGCAGCTTCGGACAGGGTATTACCGGGGAGCTGTTTTTT.

This chain links TRBV5-6 with TRBJ1-2, with D perhaps TRBD1 (5 bases). Germline lookup yields CDR1 SGHDT and CDR2 YYEEEE. This CDR3 region has 13 residues. The V end was cut by 7 bases, the J end by 7 bases, with 17 bases between. Here the CDR3 reads CASSGPGRSGYTF. As DNA, the CDR3 is TGTGCCAGCTCGGGACCTGGGAGGTCTGGCTACACCTTC.

The V call is TRBV11-2, the J call TRBJ2-5; D is undetermined. The CDR3 consists of 12 residues. The V end was cut by 0 bases, the J end by 7 bases, with 6 bases between. The germline CDR1 and CDR2 sequences are SGHAT and FQNNGV. The chain's CDR3 is CASSLDPGTQYF. In nucleotides, the CDR3 is TGTGCCAGCAGCTTAGACCCCGGGACCCAGTACTTC.

The chain is built from TRBV5-5 and TRBJ1-1; D uncertain. The V end lost 0 bases, the J end lost 10 bases, and 13 bases lay between the germline ends. This CDR3 contains 13 residues. CDR1 and CDR2 from the germline V gene are SGHKS and YYEKEE (reference sequence). The CDR3 sequence is CASSLAGRERAFF. DNA of the CDR3: TGTGCCAGCAGCTTGGCCGGGAGGGAAAGAGCTTTCTTT. The entire variable domain, with the rest obtained from reference TRBV5-5 and TRBJ1-1, is as follows: DAGVTQSPTHLIKTRGQQVTLRCSPISGHKSVSWYQQVLGQGPQFIFQYYEKEERGRGNFPDRFSARQFPNYSSELNVNALLLGDSALYLCASSLAGRERAFFGQGTRLTVV.

V usage is TRBV19 and J usage is TRBJ2-3; D might be TRBD1 (5 bases). Germline V gene data show CDR1 as LNHDA and CDR2 as SQIVND (reference sequence). Trimming removed 4 bases at V and 6 bases at J, with 14 bases between. This CDR3 contains 14 residues. In DNA, the CDR3 is TGTGCCAGTAGTACGGTCACAGGCGGCGATACGCAGTATTTT. It encodes CASSTVTGGDTQYF.